The present T cell receptor (beta chain) was sequenced within a study of T cells in Graves' hyperthyroidism and ophthalmopathy. This clonotype appeared a few times. There were TCR beta CDR3 regions amplified from RNA transcripts. With the HTBI primer set, the TCR CDR3 went through a first round of RT-PCR. TCRdb re-derived calls from the multiplex PCR reads in MiXCR, one entry per CDR3 protein. The top ten clones hold approximately 25% of a sample with 380,000 or so distinct CDR3 sequences, 14% of them seen once. This CDR3 has 14 amino acids. V lost 4 bases to trimming and J lost 4 bases, with 11 bases between them. CDR1 SGHDT and CDR2 YYEEEE come from the germline V gene.

This TCR was recovered from a woman aged 30 to 39 with Graves' hyperthyroidism. The sequencing sample was made of blood. The chain carries TRBV5-6 and TRBJ2-2, with D tentatively TRBD1 (6 bases). DNA of the CDR3: TGTGCCAGCAGCCCAAGGGACATCACCGGGGAGCTGTTTTTT. Protein sequence: CASSPRDITGELFF.